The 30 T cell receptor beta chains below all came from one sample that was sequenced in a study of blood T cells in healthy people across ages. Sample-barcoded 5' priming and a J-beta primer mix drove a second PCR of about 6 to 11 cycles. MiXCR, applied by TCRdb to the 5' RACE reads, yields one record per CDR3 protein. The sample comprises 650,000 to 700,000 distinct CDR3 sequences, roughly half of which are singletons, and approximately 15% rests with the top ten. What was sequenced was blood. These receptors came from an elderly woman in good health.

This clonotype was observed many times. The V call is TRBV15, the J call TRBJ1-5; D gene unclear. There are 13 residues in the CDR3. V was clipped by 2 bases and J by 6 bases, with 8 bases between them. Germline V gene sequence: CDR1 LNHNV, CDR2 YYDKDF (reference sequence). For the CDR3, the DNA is TGTGCCACCAGCAGATTGCTGGTTCAGCCCCAGCATTTT. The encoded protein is CATSRLLVQPQHF. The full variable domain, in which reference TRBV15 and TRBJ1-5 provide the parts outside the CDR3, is DAMVIQNPRYQVTQFGKPVTLSCSQTLNHNVMYWYQQKSSQAPKLLFHYYDKDFNNEADTPDNFQSRRPNTSFCFLDIRSPGLGDTAMYLCATSRLLVQPQHFGDGTRLSIL.

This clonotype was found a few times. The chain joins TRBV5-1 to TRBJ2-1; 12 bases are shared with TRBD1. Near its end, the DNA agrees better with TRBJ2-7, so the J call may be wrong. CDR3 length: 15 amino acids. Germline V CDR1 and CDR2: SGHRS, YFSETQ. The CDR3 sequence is CASSPGQGAYNEQYF. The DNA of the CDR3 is TGCGCCAGCAGCCCGGGACAGGGGGCCTACAATGAGCAGTACTTC.

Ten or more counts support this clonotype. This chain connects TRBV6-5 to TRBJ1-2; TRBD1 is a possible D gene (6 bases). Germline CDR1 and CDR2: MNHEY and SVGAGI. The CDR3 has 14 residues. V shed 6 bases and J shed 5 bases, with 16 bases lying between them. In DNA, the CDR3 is TGTGCCAGCAGGACGCCGCGGGACATATATGGCTACACCTTC. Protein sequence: CASRTPRDIYGYTF.

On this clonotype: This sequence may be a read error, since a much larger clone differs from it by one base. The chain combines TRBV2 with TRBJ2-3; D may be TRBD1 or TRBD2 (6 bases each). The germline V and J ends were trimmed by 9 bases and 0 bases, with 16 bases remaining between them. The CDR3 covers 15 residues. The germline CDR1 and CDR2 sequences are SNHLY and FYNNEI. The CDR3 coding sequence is TGTGCCAGTAAGCGGGCAGGGACAAGCACAGATACGCAGTATTTT. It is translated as CASKRAGTSTDTQYF.

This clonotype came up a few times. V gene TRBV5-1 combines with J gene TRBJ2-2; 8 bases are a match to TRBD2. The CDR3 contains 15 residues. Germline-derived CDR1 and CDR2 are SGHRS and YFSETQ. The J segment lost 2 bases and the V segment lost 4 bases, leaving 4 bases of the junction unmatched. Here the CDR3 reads CASSAGTSNTGELFF. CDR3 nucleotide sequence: TGCGCCAGCAGCGCCGGGACTAGTAACACCGGGGAGCTGTTTTTT.

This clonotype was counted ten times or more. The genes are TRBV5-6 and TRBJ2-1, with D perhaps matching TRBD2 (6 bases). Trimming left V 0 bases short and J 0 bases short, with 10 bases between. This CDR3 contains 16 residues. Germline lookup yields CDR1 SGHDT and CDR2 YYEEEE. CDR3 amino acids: CASSLAGGDSYNEQFF. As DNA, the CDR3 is TGTGCCAGCAGCTTGGCCGGCGGGGACTCCTACAATGAGCAGTTCTTC.

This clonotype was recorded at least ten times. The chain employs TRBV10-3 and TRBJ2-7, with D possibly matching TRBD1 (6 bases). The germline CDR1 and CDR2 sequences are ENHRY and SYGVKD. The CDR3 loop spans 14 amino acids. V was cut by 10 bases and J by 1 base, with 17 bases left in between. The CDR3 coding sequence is TGTGCCACCTCAAACGGACAGCAATCCTACGAGCAGTACTTC. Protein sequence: CATSNGQQSYEQYF.

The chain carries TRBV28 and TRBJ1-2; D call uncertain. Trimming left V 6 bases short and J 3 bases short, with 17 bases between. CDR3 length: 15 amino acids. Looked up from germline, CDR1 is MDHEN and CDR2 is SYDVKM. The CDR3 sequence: CASSRPGAGHYGYTF. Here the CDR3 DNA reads TGTGCCAGCAGCCGCCCGGGAGCGGGTCACTATGGCTACACCTTC.

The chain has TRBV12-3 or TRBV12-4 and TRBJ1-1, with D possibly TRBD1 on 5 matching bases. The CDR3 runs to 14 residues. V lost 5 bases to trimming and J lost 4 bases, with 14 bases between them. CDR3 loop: CASSQRRGGTEAFF. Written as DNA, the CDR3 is TGTGCCAGCAGTCAGCGCCGGGGCGGCACTGAAGCTTTCTTT.

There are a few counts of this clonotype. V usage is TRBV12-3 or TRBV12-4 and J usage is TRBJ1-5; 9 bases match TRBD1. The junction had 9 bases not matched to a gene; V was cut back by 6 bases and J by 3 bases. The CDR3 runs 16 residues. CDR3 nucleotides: TGTGCCAGCAGATGGTCGGACAGGGGAGACAATCAGCCCCAGCATTTT. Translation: CASRWSDRGDNQPQHF.

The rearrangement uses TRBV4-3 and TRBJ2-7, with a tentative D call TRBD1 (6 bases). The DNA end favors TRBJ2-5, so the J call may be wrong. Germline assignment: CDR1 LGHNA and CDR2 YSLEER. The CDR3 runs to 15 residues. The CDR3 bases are TGCGCCAGCAGCGTTTCATCAGGGGCGGGAGAGACCCAGTACTTC. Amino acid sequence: CASSVSSGAGETQYF.

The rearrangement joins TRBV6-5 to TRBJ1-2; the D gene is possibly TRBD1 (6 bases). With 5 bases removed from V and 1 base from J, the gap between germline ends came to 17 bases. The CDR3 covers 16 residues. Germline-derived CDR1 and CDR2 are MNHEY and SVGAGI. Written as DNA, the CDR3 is TGTGCCAGCAGTCGTCGGCCCGGGACACATAACTATGGCTACACCTTC. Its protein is CASSRRPGTHNYGYTF.

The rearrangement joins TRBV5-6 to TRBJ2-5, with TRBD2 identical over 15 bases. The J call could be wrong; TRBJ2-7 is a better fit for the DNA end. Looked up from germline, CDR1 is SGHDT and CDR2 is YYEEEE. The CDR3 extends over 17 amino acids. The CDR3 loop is CASSSSRGLAGGYEQYF. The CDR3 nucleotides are TGTGCCAGCAGCTCCTCGCGGGGACTAGCGGGAGGTTACGAGCAGTACTTC.

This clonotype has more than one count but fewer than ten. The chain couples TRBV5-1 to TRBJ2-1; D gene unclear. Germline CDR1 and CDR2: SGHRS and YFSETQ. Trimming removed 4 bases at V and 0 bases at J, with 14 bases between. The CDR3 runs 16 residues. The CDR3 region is CASSVGSWSSYNEQFF. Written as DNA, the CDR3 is TGCGCCAGCAGCGTGGGCTCGTGGAGCTCCTACAATGAGCAGTTCTTC.

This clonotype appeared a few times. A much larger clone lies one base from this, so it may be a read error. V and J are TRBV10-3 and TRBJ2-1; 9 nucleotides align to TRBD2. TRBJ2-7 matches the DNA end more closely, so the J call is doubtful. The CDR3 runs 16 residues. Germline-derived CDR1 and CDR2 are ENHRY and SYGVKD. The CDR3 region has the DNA TGTGCCATCAGTGACGGCGGGAGGGTCTCCTACAATGAGCAGTACTTC. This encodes CAISDGGRVSYNEQYF.

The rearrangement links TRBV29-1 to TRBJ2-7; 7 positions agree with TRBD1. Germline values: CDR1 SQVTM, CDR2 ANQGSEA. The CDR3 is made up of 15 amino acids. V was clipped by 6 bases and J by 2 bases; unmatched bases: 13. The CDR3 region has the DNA TGCAGCGTGGCCGAGGACAGGCTTATAGCCTACGAGCAGTACTTC. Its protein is CSVAEDRLIAYEQYF.

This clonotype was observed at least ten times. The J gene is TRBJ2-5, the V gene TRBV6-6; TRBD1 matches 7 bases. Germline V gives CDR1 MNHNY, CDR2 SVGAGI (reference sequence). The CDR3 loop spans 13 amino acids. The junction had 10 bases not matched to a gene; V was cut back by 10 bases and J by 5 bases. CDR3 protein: CATHRGVGETQYF. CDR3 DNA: TGTGCCACACACAGGGGTGTGGGGGAGACCCAGTACTTC.

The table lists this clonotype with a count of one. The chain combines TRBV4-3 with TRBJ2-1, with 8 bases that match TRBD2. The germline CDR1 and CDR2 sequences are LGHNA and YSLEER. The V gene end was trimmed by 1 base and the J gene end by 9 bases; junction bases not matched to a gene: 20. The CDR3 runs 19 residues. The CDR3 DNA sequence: TGCGCCAGCAGCCAAGGACTCGGGAAGCCGGGACTAGATATTGTTGAGCAGTTCTTC. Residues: CASSQGLGKPGLDIVEQFF.

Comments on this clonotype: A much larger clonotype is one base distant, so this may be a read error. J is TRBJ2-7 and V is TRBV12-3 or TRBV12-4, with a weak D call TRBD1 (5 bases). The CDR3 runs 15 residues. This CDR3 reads CAGSLGVGISYEQYF. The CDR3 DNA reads TGTGCCGGCAGTTTAGGGGTGGGAATATCCTACGAGCAGTACTTC.

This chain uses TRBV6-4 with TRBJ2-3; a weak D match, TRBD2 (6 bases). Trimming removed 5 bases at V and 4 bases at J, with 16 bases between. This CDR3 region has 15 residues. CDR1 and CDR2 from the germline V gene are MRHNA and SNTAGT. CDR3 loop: CASSLGTGMADTQYF. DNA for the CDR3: TGTGCCAGCAGTCTCGGGACTGGCATGGCAGATACGCAGTATTTT.

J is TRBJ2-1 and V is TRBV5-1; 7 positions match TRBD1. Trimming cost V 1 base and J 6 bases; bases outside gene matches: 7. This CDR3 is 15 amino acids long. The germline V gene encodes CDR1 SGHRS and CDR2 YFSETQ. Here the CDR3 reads CASSLRTGESNEQFF. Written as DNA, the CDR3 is TGCGCCAGCAGCTTGCGAACAGGGGAATCCAATGAGCAGTTCTTC.

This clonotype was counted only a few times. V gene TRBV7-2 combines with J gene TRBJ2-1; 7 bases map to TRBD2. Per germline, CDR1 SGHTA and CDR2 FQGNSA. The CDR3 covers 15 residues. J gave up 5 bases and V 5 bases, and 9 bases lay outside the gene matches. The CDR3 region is CASSPGASGNNEQFF. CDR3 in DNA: TGTGCCAGCAGCCCCGGGGCTAGCGGAAACAATGAGCAGTTCTTC.

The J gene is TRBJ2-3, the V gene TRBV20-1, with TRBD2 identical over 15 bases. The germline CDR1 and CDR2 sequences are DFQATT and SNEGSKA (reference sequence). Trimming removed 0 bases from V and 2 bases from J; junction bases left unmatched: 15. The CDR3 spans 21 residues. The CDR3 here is CSARDPLGLAGGAGPTDTQYF. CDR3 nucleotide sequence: TGCAGTGCTAGAGACCCCCTGGGACTAGCGGGGGGAGCGGGCCCCACAGATACGCAGTATTTT.

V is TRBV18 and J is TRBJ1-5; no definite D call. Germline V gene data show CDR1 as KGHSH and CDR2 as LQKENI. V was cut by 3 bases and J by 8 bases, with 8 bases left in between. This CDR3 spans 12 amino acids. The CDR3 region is CASSPGSEPQHF. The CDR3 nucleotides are TGTGCCAGCTCACCGGGATCGGAGCCCCAGCATTTT.

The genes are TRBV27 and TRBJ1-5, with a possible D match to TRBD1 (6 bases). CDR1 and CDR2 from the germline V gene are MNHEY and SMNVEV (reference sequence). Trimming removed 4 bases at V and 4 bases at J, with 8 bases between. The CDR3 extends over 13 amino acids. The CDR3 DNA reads TGTGCCAGCAGTTATGGACAGAATCAGCCCCAGCATTTT. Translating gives CASSYGQNQPQHF.

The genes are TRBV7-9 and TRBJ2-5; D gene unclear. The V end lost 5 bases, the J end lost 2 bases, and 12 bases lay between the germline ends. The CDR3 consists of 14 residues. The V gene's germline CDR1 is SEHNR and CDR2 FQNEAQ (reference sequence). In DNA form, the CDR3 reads TGTGCCAGCAGCCGAGTACAGAATCAAGAGACCCAGTACTTC. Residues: CASSRVQNQETQYF.

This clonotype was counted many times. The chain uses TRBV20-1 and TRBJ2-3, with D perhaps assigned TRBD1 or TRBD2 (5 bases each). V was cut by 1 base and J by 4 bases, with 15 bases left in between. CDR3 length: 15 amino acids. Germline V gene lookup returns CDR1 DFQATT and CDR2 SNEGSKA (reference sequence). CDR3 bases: TGCAGTGCTAGAGCAACTAGAGGGGCGGCAGATACGCAGTATTTT. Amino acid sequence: CSARATRGAADTQYF.

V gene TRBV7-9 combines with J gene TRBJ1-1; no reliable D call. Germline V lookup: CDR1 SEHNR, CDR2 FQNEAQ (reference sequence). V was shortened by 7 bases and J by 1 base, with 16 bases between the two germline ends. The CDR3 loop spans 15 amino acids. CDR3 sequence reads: CASILGGLPNTEAFF. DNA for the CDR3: TGTGCCAGCATCCTGGGTGGTCTCCCGAACACTGAAGCTTTCTTT. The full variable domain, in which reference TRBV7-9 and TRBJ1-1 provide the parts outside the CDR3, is DTGVSQNPRHKITKRGQNVTFRCDPISEHNRLYWYRQTLGQGPEFLTYFQNEAQLEKSRLLSDRFSAERPKGSFSTLEIQRTEQGDSAMYLCASILGGLPNTEAFFGQGTRLTVV.

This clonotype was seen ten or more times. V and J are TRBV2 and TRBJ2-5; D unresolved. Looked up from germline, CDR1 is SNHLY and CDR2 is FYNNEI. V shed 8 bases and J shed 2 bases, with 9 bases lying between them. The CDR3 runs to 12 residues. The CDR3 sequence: CASGRYQETQYF. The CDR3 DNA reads TGTGCCAGCGGGCGTTATCAAGAGACCCAGTACTTC.

The CDR3 here is CASSQVGGGAYNEQFF. CDR3 nucleotide sequence: TGTGCCAGCAGCCAAGTTGGCGGGGGGGCCTACAATGAGCAGTTCTTC. This chain joins TRBV3-1 and TRBJ2-1; 9 bases are a match to TRBD2. The CDR3 is 16 residues long. V gave up 1 base and J gave up 2 bases; unmatched junction bases: 3. Germline CDR1 reads LGHDT; CDR2 reads YNNKEL (reference sequence).